This T cell receptor (beta chain) was sequenced during a study of T cell changes during pregnancy in multiple sclerosis. V dropped 0 bases and J dropped 1 base, with 7 bases sitting between them. There are 14 residues in the CDR3. Germline-derived CDR1 and CDR2 are MGHRA and YSYEKL. Clones were read by immunoSEQ multiplex PCR, and TCRdb kept only the in-frame ones, dropping some. The sample consists of around 70,000 clones, around nine tenths of them appearing once. The V call is TRBV4-1, the J call TRBJ2-7; possible D gene TRBD1, 5 bases. The source was peripheral blood, collected in the first trimester of pregnancy. The receptor comes from a female donor in good health, enrolled as a control in a pregnancy study. The CDR3 bases are TGCGCCAGCAGCCAAGAACAGGTGTCCTACGAGCAGTACTTC. Translation gives CASSQEQVSYEQYF.